This TCR beta chain stems from a study of blood T cells in healthy people across ages. The study's findings and limits: Long-lived donors had more naive CD4+ cells and higher diversity than aged donors. CMV status of donors was not determined, possibly confounding expanded clonotype changes. Diversity of TCR beta per million T cells declined in a roughly linear way with age.

A second PCR of 7 to 11 cycles used a sample-barcoded 5' primer and a J-beta primer mix. Researchers report that a template-switch adaptor with 12 random nucleotides tagged each cDNA molecule. TCRdb fed the 5' RACE reads into MiXCR, producing one record per CDR3 protein. The table has 1.5 million to 2 million distinct CDR3 sequences, roughly 28% seen once. CDR3 length: 12 amino acids. The germline V gene encodes CDR1 SGHTA and CDR2 FQGNSA. The V gene lost 5 bases and the J gene lost 11 bases, with 13 bases spanning the gap. Concerning this clonotype itself: Its antigen is currently unknown.

The chain uses TRBV7-2 and TRBJ1-5; no clear D. Sequenced material: blood. The receptor's source is a woman aged 30 to 39 in good health. The CDR3 spells CASSQLFGAQHF. CDR3 in DNA: TGTGCCAGCAGCCAGCTTTTCGGGGCCCAGCATTTT.